A single T cell receptor beta chain is shown here with its context. The entry originates in a study of regulatory T cells in long-lasting Graves disease. On the study more broadly: Graves' patients with a new diagnosis had received antithyroid drugs under 3 months.

This sample's time point: newly diagnosed GD, antithyroid drugs for less than 3 months. Researchers made the TCR library from RNA that was extracted from PBMCs. Around 9.9 milliliters of peripheral blood went into EDTA tubes. Germline V gene lookup returns CDR1 SGHRS and CDR2 YFSETQ. The CDR3 runs 17 residues. Unmatched junction bases numbered 5, after V lost 0 bases and J lost 2 bases. According to the study, TCR beta libraries were built with iRepertoire HTBI primers and CDR3-region Arm-PCR. TCRdb called the multiplex PCR reads again in MiXCR, with one record for every CDR3 protein. The table lists about 450,000 distinct CDR3 sequences, about a sixth of them singletons. The same specimen was also included in a second study, on T cells in Graves' hyperthyroidism and ophthalmopathy. Per that paper: HTBI primers were used for first-round RT-PCR of the TCR CDR3. The blood repertoire included most of the expanded thyroid clonotypes above 0.001.

The TCR sequence derives from a woman aged 25 to 39 with Graves disease. The material was peripheral blood mononuclear cells (PBMCs), obtained at new diagnosis, from a patient treated with antithyroid drugs. The chain links TRBV5-1 to TRBJ2-2; 9 bases agree with TRBD2. The chain's CDR3 is CASSLEGLAGNTGELFF. CDR3 nucleotides: TGCGCCAGCAGCTTGGAAGGTCTAGCGGGAAACACCGGGGAGCTGTTTTTT. Complete variable domain (other parts from reference TRBV5-1 and TRBJ2-2): KAGVTQTPRYLIKTRGQQVTLSCSPISGHRSVSWYQQTPGQGLQFLFEYFSETQRNKGNFPGRFSGRQFSNSRSEMNVSTLELGDSALYLCASSLEGLAGNTGELFFGEGSRLTVL.